This is a list of T cell receptor beta chains from one sample in a study of cytomegalovirus exposure and HLA in healthy donors. The method was immunoSEQ multiplex PCR; TCRdb's version includes in-frame clones alone and lacks a portion of them. The repertoire includes under 200,000 clones, roughly 75% of them detected once, and around 5.7% sits in the top ten. Sequenced: PBMCs. Receptor source: a man aged 40-55 years in good health and CMV-seronegative. Each CDR3 is given with its conserved first and last residue. D genes are given only for firm matches. Not all rows give a size; the values are once, few, many and, for expanded clones, a class.

D gene: NA
V gene: TRBV5-6
J gene: TRBJ2-5
clone size: once
CDR3 DNA: TGTGCCAGCAGCTTAACGACCGGGGAGACCCAGTACTTC
CDR3 protein: CASSLTTGETQYF

D gene: TRBD2
V gene: TRBV9
J gene: TRBJ2-5
clone size: NA
CDR3 DNA: TGTGCCAGCAGCGTGGCGGGGGAAGAGACCCAGTACTTC
CDR3 protein: CASSVAGEETQYF

D gene: TRBD2
V gene: TRBV13
J gene: TRBJ2-5
clone size: NA
CDR3 DNA: TGTGCCAGCAGCTCCCTCGGGGGGGGTAGGGAGACCCAGTACTTC
CDR3 protein: CASSSLGGGRETQYF

D gene: NA
V gene: TRBV7-8
J gene: TRBJ2-5
clone size: NA
CDR3 DNA: TGTGCCAGCAGCTTAGCCGGGACTTTGATATACCAAGAGACCCAGTACTTC
CDR3 protein: CASSLAGTLIYQETQYF

D gene: NA
V gene: TRBV5-1
J gene: TRBJ1-1
clone size: NA
CDR3 DNA: TGCGCCAGCAGCTTGGGGCAGGGAGGTGCTGAAGCTTTCTTT
CDR3 protein: CASSLGQGGAEAFF

D gene: NA
V gene: TRBV19
J gene: TRBJ2-7
clone size: NA
CDR3 DNA: TGTGCCAGTAGTATAGGGGGTAGCGGCCGACCCTACGAGCAGTACTTC
CDR3 protein: CASSIGGSGRPYEQYF

D gene: NA
V gene: TRBV7-8
J gene: TRBJ2-2
clone size: NA
CDR3 DNA: TGTGCCAGCAGCTCAAACAGGGTGAATACCGGGGAGCTGTTTTTT
CDR3 protein: CASSSNRVNTGELFF

D gene: NA
V gene: TRBV2
J gene: TRBJ1-5
clone size: NA
CDR3 DNA: TGTGCCAGCAGTGAACAGGGGTCCAATCAGCCCCAGCATTTT
CDR3 protein: CASSEQGSNQPQHF

D gene: NA
V gene: TRBV19
J gene: TRBJ2-1
clone size: NA
CDR3 DNA: TGTGCCAGTAGTATAGATCATGGGGCAGGCAATGAGCAGTTCTTC
CDR3 protein: CASSIDHGAGNEQFF

D gene: NA
V gene: TRBV15
J gene: TRBJ2-3
clone size: NA
CDR3 DNA: TGTGCCACCAGCAAGGGGACTTGGGGGACAGATACGCAGTATTTT
CDR3 protein: CATSKGTWGTDTQYF

D gene: NA
V gene: TRBV7-2
J gene: TRBJ1-3
clone size: NA
CDR3 DNA: TGTGCCAGCAGCCGCATAGGGGGTGGAAACACCATATATTTT
CDR3 protein: CASSRIGGGNTIYF

D gene: TRBD2
V gene: TRBV4-3
J gene: TRBJ2-1
clone size: NA
CDR3 DNA: TGCGCCAGCAGCCCCCGGAGGCTAGCGGAGCATCCCTCCTACAATGAGCAGTTCTTC
CDR3 protein: CASSPRRLAEHPSYNEQFF

D gene: TRBD1
V gene: TRBV29-1
J gene: TRBJ1-3
clone size: NA
CDR3 DNA: TGCAGCGTTGAAGATTTAGGGGGCAGTGGAAACACCATATATTTT
CDR3 protein: CSVEDLGGSGNTIYF

D gene: NA
V gene: TRBV7-8
J gene: TRBJ1-2
clone size: NA
CDR3 DNA: TGTGCCAGCAGCTTAGAACAGACCAGCCTCTATGGCTACACCTTC
CDR3 protein: CASSLEQTSLYGYTF

D gene: NA
V gene: TRBV14
J gene: TRBJ2-7
clone size: NA
CDR3 DNA: TGTGCCAGCAGCGTAGGACACGGCTACGAGCAGTACTTC
CDR3 protein: CASSVGHGYEQYF

D gene: TRBD1
V gene: TRBV19
J gene: TRBJ2-5
clone size: NA
CDR3 DNA: TGTGCCAGTAGTTCATGGGGGGCGGGACAGGGGAACCAAGAGACCCAGTACTTC
CDR3 protein: CASSSWGAGQGNQETQYF

D gene: TRBD1
V gene: TRBV5-6
J gene: TRBJ1-4
clone size: few
CDR3 DNA: TGTGCCAGCAGCTACGGGACAGGGGCTGAAAAACTGTTTTTT
CDR3 protein: CASSYGTGAEKLFF

D gene: NA
V gene: TRBV27
J gene: TRBJ2-5
clone size: NA
CDR3 DNA: TGTGCCAGCAGTTTATCGGGGCAGGCGAGAGGAGAGACCCAGTACTTC
CDR3 protein: CASSLSGQARGETQYF

D gene: TRBD1
V gene: TRBV7-9
J gene: TRBJ1-4
clone size: NA
CDR3 DNA: TGTGCCAGCAGCCCGGGGCAGGGGGTCCCTAATGAAAAACTGTTTTTT
CDR3 protein: CASSPGQGVPNEKLFF

D gene: NA
V gene: TRBV30
J gene: TRBJ1-1
clone size: NA
CDR3 DNA: TGTGCCTGGAGTGTTCGCCCTATTTCTTTCTTT
CDR3 protein: CAWSVRPISFF

D gene: NA
V gene: TRBV1
J gene: TRBJ1-1
clone size: NA
CDR3 DNA: TGCACCAGCAGCCATCTACGGCCAGGGGATAGCACTGAAGCTTTCTTT
CDR3 protein: CTSSHLRPGDSTEAFF

D gene: NA
V gene: TRBV7-2
J gene: TRBJ2-7
clone size: NA
CDR3 DNA: TGTGCCAGCAGCTGGGGGGGGCTGGGAACGGGGCAGTACTTC
CDR3 protein: CASSWGGLGTGQYF

D gene: TRBD2
V gene: TRBV4-1
J gene: TRBJ2-1
clone size: NA
CDR3 DNA: TGCGCCAGCAGCCAAGTCCGCTTTCCAGGACTAGCGGGGGCCTCATTCTACAATGAGCAGTTCTTC
CDR3 protein: CASSQVRFPGLAGASFYNEQFF

D gene: NA
V gene: TRBV6-1
J gene: TRBJ2-2
clone size: NA
CDR3 DNA: TGTGCCAGCAGTCGAACTGATACCGGGGAGCTGTTTTTT
CDR3 protein: CASSRTDTGELFF

D gene: TRBD1
V gene: TRBV14
J gene: TRBJ2-7
clone size: NA
CDR3 DNA: TGTGCCAGCAGCCAAGCACTGACAGGGGCCTACGAGCAGTACTTC
CDR3 protein: CASSQALTGAYEQYF

D gene: TRBD1
V gene: TRBV6-5
J gene: TRBJ1-1
clone size: NA
CDR3 DNA: TGTGCCAGCAGCTTGGGGGACAGGGGGAACACTGAAGCTTTCTTT
CDR3 protein: CASSLGDRGNTEAFF

D gene: TRBD2
V gene: TRBV7-9
J gene: TRBJ2-7
clone size: NA
CDR3 DNA: TGTGCCAGCAGCTTATCATCGGGAGGGCCCCTTACCTACGAGCAGTACTTC
CDR3 protein: CASSLSSGGPLTYEQYF

D gene: TRBD1
V gene: TRBV7-2
J gene: TRBJ1-2
clone size: NA
CDR3 DNA: TGTGCCAGCAGCTCGAGAAATGGACAGGCGGATGGCTACACCTTC
CDR3 protein: CASSSRNGQADGYTF

D gene: NA
V gene: TRBV15
J gene: TRBJ1-4
clone size: NA
CDR3 DNA: TGTGCCACCAGCCCAGGTGGGGCTGCAACTAATGAAAAACTGTTTTTT
CDR3 protein: CATSPGGAATNEKLFF

D gene: NA
V gene: TRBV11-3
J gene: TRBJ1-4
clone size: NA
CDR3 DNA: TGTGCCAGCAGCTTAGATCGGGGGGCGAGTGAAAAACTGTTTTTT
CDR3 protein: CASSLDRGASEKLFF

D gene: TRBD2
V gene: TRBV6-5
J gene: TRBJ2-5
clone size: NA
CDR3 DNA: TGTGCCAGCAGTTACTCAGCGGGGTCGGAGACCCAGTACTTC
CDR3 protein: CASSYSAGSETQYF

D gene: NA
V gene: TRBV7-3
J gene: TRBJ2-2
clone size: once
CDR3 DNA: TGTGCCAGCAGCCCTCGGGGGGCGCCCGGGGAGCTGTTTTTT
CDR3 protein: CASSPRGAPGELFF

D gene: NA
V gene: TRBV7-3
J gene: TRBJ2-2
clone size: NA
CDR3 DNA: TGTGCCAGCAGCTCGTTGAACACCGGGGAGCTGTTTTTT
CDR3 protein: CASSSLNTGELFF

D gene: NA
V gene: TRBV19
J gene: TRBJ2-5
clone size: NA
CDR3 DNA: TGTGCCAGTAGTATAATGGCGGCTGGGGAGACCCAGTACTTC
CDR3 protein: CASSIMAAGETQYF

D gene: TRBD2
V gene: TRBV4-3
J gene: TRBJ2-7
clone size: NA
CDR3 DNA: TGCGCCAGCAGCCTAAGCGCGACTAGCGACAACGAGCAGTACTTC
CDR3 protein: CASSLSATSDNEQYF

D gene: TRBD1
V gene: TRBV7-6
J gene: TRBJ2-2
clone size: NA
CDR3 DNA: TGTGCCAGCAGCTGGGGACAGGGCAACACCGGGGAGCTGTTTTTT
CDR3 protein: CASSWGQGNTGELFF

D gene: TRBD1
V gene: TRBV6-6
J gene: TRBJ1-1
clone size: NA
CDR3 DNA: TGTGCCAGCAGGGGACAGGGGGTAGGGACTGAAGCTTTCTTT
CDR3 protein: CASRGQGVGTEAFF

D gene: NA
V gene: TRBV5-6
J gene: TRBJ1-2
clone size: few
CDR3 DNA: TGTGCCAGCAGCCGCGGGACTCTAATCTTCTTC
CDR3 protein: CASSRGTLIFF

D gene: NA
V gene: TRBV19
J gene: TRBJ2-5
clone size: once
CDR3 DNA: TGTGCCAGTAGCGTTGTGACAGCGCCTGGGGAGACCCAGTACTTC
CDR3 protein: CASSVVTAPGETQYF

D gene: TRBD1
V gene: TRBV4-1
J gene: TRBJ1-4
clone size: NA
CDR3 DNA: TGCGCCAGCAGCCACAGCCCCGGACAGGGGGCAACTAATGAAAAACTGTTTTTT
CDR3 protein: CASSHSPGQGATNEKLFF

D gene: NA
V gene: TRBV10-2
J gene: TRBJ1-4
clone size: NA
CDR3 DNA: TGCGCCAGCAGGACCGGACAGAGTCATAATGAAAAACTGTTTTTT
CDR3 protein: CASRTGQSHNEKLFF

D gene: TRBD1
V gene: TRBV6-5
J gene: TRBJ2-7
clone size: NA
CDR3 DNA: TGTGCCAGCAGTCAACGACAGGGGGCCTACGAGCAGTACTTC
CDR3 protein: CASSQRQGAYEQYF

D gene: TRBD1
V gene: TRBV11-3
J gene: TRBJ2-1
clone size: NA
CDR3 DNA: TGTGCCAGCAGCTTCACGGGACAGGGGAGGGACGCGTTCTTC
CDR3 protein: CASSFTGQGRDAFF

D gene: TRBD1
V gene: TRBV25-1
J gene: TRBJ2-6
clone size: NA
CDR3 DNA: TGTGCCAGCAGTGGGGACAGATTCTCTGGGGCCAACGTCCTGACTTTC
CDR3 protein: CASSGDRFSGANVLTF

D gene: NA
V gene: TRBV14
J gene: TRBJ1-1
clone size: NA
CDR3 DNA: TGTGCCAGCAGCCAAGTTGGGGCAGGTGATTATCCTCTGGGGAACACTGAAGCTTTCTTT
CDR3 protein: CASSQVGAGDYPLGNTEAFF

D gene: TRBD2
V gene: TRBV19
J gene: TRBJ2-3
clone size: NA
CDR3 DNA: TGTGCCAGTAGTACCCCGGGGAGCGGGAGCCCCTGGACAGATACGCAGTATTTT
CDR3 protein: CASSTPGSGSPWTDTQYF

D gene: TRBD1
V gene: TRBV2
J gene: TRBJ2-1
clone size: NA
CDR3 DNA: TGTGCCAGTCGACAGGGGACCGATGAGCAGTTCTTC
CDR3 protein: CASRQGTDEQFF

D gene: NA
V gene: TRBV10-3
J gene: TRBJ2-7
clone size: once
CDR3 DNA: TGTGCCATCAGTGACGGCGGCTACGAGCAGTACTTC
CDR3 protein: CAISDGGYEQYF

D gene: NA
V gene: TRBV29-1
J gene: TRBJ2-3
clone size: NA
CDR3 DNA: TGCAGCCTCCGCCGGGGGGATACGCAGTATTTT
CDR3 protein: CSLRRGDTQYF

D gene: NA
V gene: TRBV6-1
J gene: TRBJ1-1
clone size: NA
CDR3 DNA: TGTGCCAGCAGTCCCACGTCCGGGGAAGCTTTCTTT
CDR3 protein: CASSPTSGEAFF

D gene: NA
V gene: TRBV6-1
J gene: TRBJ1-5
clone size: few
CDR3 DNA: TGTGCCAGCAGTGAAGGGGCGGGAATCGTGCCCCAGCATTTT
CDR3 protein: CASSEGAGIVPQHF

D gene: NA
V gene: TRBV29-1
J gene: TRBJ2-6
clone size: NA
CDR3 DNA: TGCAGCGTCCGGGACACCGTCTCTGGGGCCAACGTCCTGACTTTC
CDR3 protein: CSVRDTVSGANVLTF

D gene: NA
V gene: TRBV10-2
J gene: TRBJ1-5
clone size: NA
CDR3 DNA: TGCGCCAGCAGTTTCACAGGAGATCAGCCCCAGCATTTT
CDR3 protein: CASSFTGDQPQHF

D gene: TRBD1
V gene: TRBV4-3
J gene: TRBJ1-2
clone size: NA
CDR3 DNA: TGCGCCAGCAGCCAGTGGACAGGGGAAGCCTTAAACTATGGCTACACCTTC
CDR3 protein: CASSQWTGEALNYGYTF

D gene: NA
V gene: TRBV30
J gene: TRBJ1-5
clone size: NA
CDR3 DNA: TGTGCCTGGGTCGGACAGAATAGCAATCAGCCCCAGCATTTT
CDR3 protein: CAWVGQNSNQPQHF

D gene: TRBD1
V gene: TRBV4-1
J gene: TRBJ1-4
clone size: NA
CDR3 DNA: TGCGCCAGCAGCCAAGAAGGGACAGGGGGTGAAAAACTGTTTTTT
CDR3 protein: CASSQEGTGGEKLFF

D gene: NA
V gene: TRBV7-9
J gene: TRBJ2-5
clone size: NA
CDR3 DNA: TGTGCCAGCAGCCCCCTTCGGACAGAAGAGACCCAGTACTTC
CDR3 protein: CASSPLRTEETQYF

D gene: TRBD2
V gene: TRBV6-5
J gene: TRBJ2-3
clone size: few
CDR3 DNA: TGTGCCAGCAGTTACGGAAGAGGGAGGGCCGGTACGCAGTATTTT
CDR3 protein: CASSYGRGRAGTQYF

D gene: TRBD2
V gene: TRBV5-1
J gene: TRBJ2-1
clone size: NA
CDR3 DNA: TGCGCCAGCAGGTCACTAGCGGAGCGCCGCAATGAGCAGTTCTTC
CDR3 protein: CASRSLAERRNEQFF